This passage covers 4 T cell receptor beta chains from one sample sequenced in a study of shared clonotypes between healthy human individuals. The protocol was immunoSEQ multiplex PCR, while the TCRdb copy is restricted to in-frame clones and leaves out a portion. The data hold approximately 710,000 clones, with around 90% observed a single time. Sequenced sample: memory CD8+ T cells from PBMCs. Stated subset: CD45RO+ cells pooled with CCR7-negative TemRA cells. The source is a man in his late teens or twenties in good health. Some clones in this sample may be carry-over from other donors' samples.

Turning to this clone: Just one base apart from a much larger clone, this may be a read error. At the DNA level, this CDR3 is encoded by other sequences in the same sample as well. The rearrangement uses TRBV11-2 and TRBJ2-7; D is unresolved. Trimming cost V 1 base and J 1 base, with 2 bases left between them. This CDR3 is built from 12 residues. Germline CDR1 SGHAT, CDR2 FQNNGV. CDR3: CASSLGSYEQYF. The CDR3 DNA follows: TGTGCCAGCAGCTTAGGATCCTACGAGCAGTACTTC. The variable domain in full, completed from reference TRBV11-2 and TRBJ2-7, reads EAGVAQSPRYKIIEKRQSVAFWCNPISGHATLYWYQQILGQGPKLLIQFQNNGVVDDSQLPKDRFSAERLKGVDSTLKIQPAKLEDSAVYLCASSLGSYEQYFGPGTRLTVT.

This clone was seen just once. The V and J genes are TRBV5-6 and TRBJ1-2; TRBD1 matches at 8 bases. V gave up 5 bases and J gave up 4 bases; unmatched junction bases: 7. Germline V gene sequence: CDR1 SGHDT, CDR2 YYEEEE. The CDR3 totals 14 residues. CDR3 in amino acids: CASRPRQGTYGYTF. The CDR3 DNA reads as TGTGCCAGCAGGCCTAGACAGGGGACCTATGGCTACACCTTC.

The CDR3 DNA reads as TGTGCCAGCGGCGAGCCGGGGAGGTTGAACTACGAGCAGTACTTC. Translated, it gives CASGEPGRLNYEQYF. The V call is TRBV6-6, the J call TRBJ2-7, with D possibly matching TRBD2 (6 bases). Trimming took 8 bases from V and 3 from J, leaving 20 bases between them. This CDR3 is built from 15 residues. Germline lookup yields CDR1 MNHNY and CDR2 SVGAGI (reference sequence).

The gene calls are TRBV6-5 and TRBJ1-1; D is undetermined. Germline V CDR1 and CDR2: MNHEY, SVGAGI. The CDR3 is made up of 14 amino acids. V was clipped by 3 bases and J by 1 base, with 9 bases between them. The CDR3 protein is CASSYRPENTEAFF. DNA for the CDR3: TGTGCCAGCAGTTATAGGCCCGAGAACACTGAAGCTTTCTTT.